The T cell receptor (beta chain) under discussion was sequenced for a study of identical twins. The study, taken as a whole, reports: Low generation-probability sequences were in excess among twin-shared out-of-frame alpha sequences.

There are a few counts of this clonotype. The antigen is unknown. Each CDR3 protein is one row after TCRdb ran MiXCR on the 5' RACE reads. This table holds some 500,000 distinct CDR3 sequences, 12% to 15% found once. V was cut by 5 bases and J by 1 base, with 8 bases left in between. The CDR3 sequence is 12 residues long. CDR1 DFQATT and CDR2 SNEGSKA come from the germline V gene (reference sequence). The sample was also reused in another study, on yellow fever vaccine responses in identical twins.

Material: CD4+ T cells sorted from blood. This clonotype was obtained from a woman under 30 in good health. The gene calls are TRBV20-1 and TRBJ1-1; D unclear. The CDR3 loop reads CSAPTENTEAFF. The CDR3 region has the DNA TGCAGTGCTCCGACGGAGAACACTGAAGCTTTCTTT.